This paragraph reports one T cell receptor beta chain. Germline-derived CDR1 and CDR2 are MNHEY and SVGAGI. V dropped 5 bases and J dropped 4 bases, with 9 bases sitting between them. This CDR3 is 13 amino acids long. The data belong to a study of blood T cell repertoires in COVID-19. Study in general: The cDNA or gDNA used as material had been derived from T cells, B-cell-depleted T cells, or PBMCs.

Profiled with immunoSEQ multiplex PCR; TCRdb holds only in-frame clones, not every one. The sample has about 100,000 clones; 86% are singletons. The rearrangement joins TRBV6-5 to TRBJ2-1, with D possibly being TRBD2 (5 bases). The TCR was taken from a man at least 80 years old with acute or convalescent COVID-19. Sequenced input: peripheral blood. The CDR3 DNA follows: TGTGCCAGCAGTCGGGGAAGATACAATGAGCAGTTCTTC. Its protein is CASSRGRYNEQFF.